This T cell receptor beta chain was captured by sequencing in a study of siplizumab effects on memory and regulatory T cells. Per individual sample, approximately 91,000 TCR templates were assayed. Here immunoSEQ multiplex PCR was the method, and the copy in TCRdb shows in-frame clones only, minus some. The sample has 100,000 or so clones; 80% to 95% are singletons. As for this clone: The antigen is undetermined.

The V segment lost 4 bases and the J segment 5 bases; nucleotides outside the gene matches: 17. Germline CDR1 reads SGHRS; CDR2 reads YFSETQ. The CDR3 consists of 18 residues. Study-level results: Proliferating Tregs from siplizumab cultures lacked functional confirmation of suppression. Naive-or-memory phenotypes were unassignable for roughly 75-95% of proliferating CD4+ or CD8+ clones. The diversity of naive T cells seemed greater than that of memory cells, and their alloresponse contribution seemed major.

Sequencing was done on a sample of non-Treg CD4+ T cells sorted from blood. This sequence originates from a human donor in good health. The chain uses TRBV5-1 and TRBJ1-1; 10 bases line up with TRBD1. The CDR3 region is CASSPPDRGGIKQTEAFF. DNA of the CDR3: TGCGCCAGCAGCCCGCCGGACAGGGGGGGTATAAAACAGACTGAAGCTTTCTTT.